These T cell receptor beta chains were read from a single sample in a study of sequential checkpoint blockade in melanoma. TCRdb's copy holds only in-frame clones and misses some; the assay was immunoSEQ multiplex PCR. The table includes some 10,000 clones, about 77% detected once. Sequenced material: CD8+ T cells sorted from blood (inferred from file names), taken from a patient given nivolumab and ipilimumab in sequence. The receptors come from a human donor with melanoma. CDR3s include the opening cysteine and the closing phenylalanine or tryptophan. The D gene is left open where the match is weak. Size is omitted from some rows. Given values are once, few, many or a class for expanded clones.

17	TRBV11-2	TRBJ2-3	NA	TRBD1	TGTGCCAGCAGCCATTTTCCGGCCGGGACAGGGCCCGATACGCAGTATTTT	CASSHFPAGTGPDTQYF
15	TRBV19	TRBJ2-1	NA	TRBD2	TGTGCCAGTAGTATCGGTGGCGGGGGGACTAGTGAGCAGTTCTTC	CASSIGGGGTSEQFF
14	TRBV19	TRBJ2-1	NA	TRBD1	TGTGCCAGTAGTATTGGGACAGGGAAAAAAGAGCAGTTCTTC	CASSIGTGKKEQFF
16	TRBV9	TRBJ2-3	NA	NA	TGTGCCAGCAGCACTCGTTCCGGGGTCAGCACAGATACGCAGTATTTT	CASSTRSGVSTDTQYF
15	TRBV27	TRBJ2-2	NA	NA	TGTGCCAGTCGGGGTGGGGGGATAAACACCGGGGAGCTGTTTTTT	CASRGGGINTGELFF
13	TRBV6-1	TRBJ1-3	NA	NA	TGTGCCAGCGGGGGGATGTCTGGAAACACCATATATTTT	CASGGMSGNTIYF
18	TRBV4-2	TRBJ2-1	NA	TRBD2	TGTGCCAGCAGCCAAGAACAGTGGCTAGCGGGAGCCTACAATGAGCAGTTCTTC	CASSQEQWLAGAYNEQFF
15	TRBV27	TRBJ1-1	once	NA	TGTGCCAGCAGTTCCTTTTTTACAATGAACACTGAAGCTTTCTTT	CASSSFFTMNTEAFF
15	TRBV4-2	TRBJ2-3	NA	NA	TGTGCCAGCAGCCAAGTCGGTAGCGGAACAGATACGCAGTATTTT	CASSQVGSGTDTQYF
14	TRBV23-1	TRBJ1-2	few	NA	TGCGCCAGCACCGACTGCCGGACGGAGGAGGGCTACACCTTC	CASTDCRTEEGYTF
15	TRBV5-1	TRBJ2-1	NA	NA	TGCGCCAGCAGCGAAATGGAGGACTCCTACAATGAGCAGTTCTTC	CASSEMEDSYNEQFF
17	TRBV5-1	TRBJ2-5	NA	TRBD2	TGCGCCAGCAGCCTGTGGGGCGGGAGGGCTTCACAAGAGACCCAGTACTTC	CASSLWGGRASQETQYF
13	TRBV15	TRBJ2-7	NA	NA	TGTGCCACCAGCCCTGGACAGTCCTACGAGCAGTACTTC	CATSPGQSYEQYF
12	TRBV7-9	TRBJ1-1	NA	NA	TGTGCCAGCAGCTTTCCGGGTCGGGAAGCTCTCTTT	CASSFPGREALF
15	TRBV7-9	TRBJ1-2	few	NA	TGTGCCAGCAGCTCAACGACGGAGTCTAACTATGGCTACACCTTC	CASSSTTESNYGYTF
17	TRBV7-8	TRBJ2-2	NA	NA	TGTGCCAGCAGCTTAGTCTTGCTACCGGGGGACACCGGGGAGCTGTTTTTT	CASSLVLLPGDTGELFF
17	TRBV7-1	TRBJ1-2	few	NA	TGTGCCAGCAGCCCGGGGACTTACTCAAACCCTAACTATGGCTACACCTTC	CASSPGTYSNPNYGYTF
14	TRBV7-9	TRBJ2-1	NA	NA	TGTGCCAGCAGCCCCCCGGACAACTACAATGAGCAGTTCTTC	CASSPPDNYNEQFF
14	TRBV6-1	TRBJ2-7	NA	NA	TGTGCCAGCAGTGAATCTCCAGGTATGGACGAGCAGTACTTC	CASSESPGMDEQYF
12	TRBV7-9	TRBJ1-1	NA	TRBD1	TGTGCCAGCAGCTTACAGGGGGCGGAAGCTTTCTTT	CASSLQGAEAFF
13	TRBV4-1	TRBJ1-1	NA	TRBD1	TGCGCCAGCAGCGTCGGACAGGGAAGTTGGGCTTTCTTT	CASSVGQGSWAFF
18	TRBV7-2	TRBJ2-2	NA	TRBD1	TGTGCCAGCAGCCTCTTTTATCTTCAGGGGGCGCACACCGGGGAGCTGTTTTTT	CASSLFYLQGAHTGELFF
16	TRBV25-1	TRBJ2-5	NA	TRBD2	TGTGCCAGCAGTGAACCCGGACTAGCGGGGAAAGAGACCCAGTACTTC	CASSEPGLAGKETQYF
16	TRBV7-9	TRBJ2-3	NA	NA	TGTGCCAGCAGCTCCCGTGTGGGACACCGCACAGATACGCAGTATTTT	CASSSRVGHRTDTQYF
14	TRBV4-1	TRBJ2-5	NA	TRBD1	TGCGCCAGCAGCCAAGATCACAGGGGTATGATGCAGTACTTC	CASSQDHRGMMQYF
14	TRBV7-8	TRBJ2-7	NA	NA	TGTGCCAGCAGCCACGGGACTGCCAACTACGAGCAGTACTTC	CASSHGTANYEQYF
14	TRBV7-2	TRBJ2-7	NA	NA	TGTGCCAGCAGCTTAGTTATGCAGGGAGGCGAGCAGTACTTC	CASSLVMQGGEQYF
17	TRBV7-9	TRBJ2-2	NA	TRBD1	TGTGCCAGCAGCGCCTGGACAGGGAAAAGGAACACCGGGGAGCTGTTTTTT	CASSAWTGKRNTGELFF
15	TRBV27	TRBJ2-7	medium-sized	TRBD1	TGTGCCAGCAGTCTCCTCGGCGACAGGGGTTACGAGCAGTACTTC	CASSLLGDRGYEQYF
13	TRBV11-2	TRBJ1-2	NA	NA	TGTGCCAGCAGCTCCGGATCCCGACTCGAGTGCACCTTC	CASSSGSRLECTF
15	TRBV11-2	TRBJ2-7	NA	NA	TGTGCCAGCAGCTCCAGGGATTACGCCTCCTACGAGCAGTACTTC	CASSSRDYASYEQYF
15	TRBV6-5	TRBJ2-7	NA	TRBD1	TGTGCCAGCACCAAACTCGCAGGGGGCCATTACGAGCAGTACTTC	CASTKLAGGHYEQYF
14	TRBV27	TRBJ2-2	NA	NA	TGTGCCAGCAGCCTCCCCCGGGGTACCGGGGAGCTGTTTTTT	CASSLPRGTGELFF